This TCR beta chain originates from a study of blood T cells in healthy people across ages. Next came a second PCR, run for roughly 6 to 11 cycles, which used a sample-barcoded 5' primer along with a J-beta primer mix. Samples each returned at least 2.5 million CDR3-containing paired-end reads. TCRdb redid the calling of the 5' RACE reads with MiXCR, one entry per CDR3 protein. The sample contains 600,000 to 1,000,000 distinct CDR3 sequences, roughly 60% of which appear only once. The receptor was isolated from a man aged 25 to 45 in good health. The sample comprised blood.

The CDR3 loop reads CSVDQGAYNEQYF. Written as DNA, the CDR3 is TGCAGCGTTGACCAGGGGGCTTACAATGAGCAGTACTTC. This chain links TRBV29-1 with TRBJ2-7, with 8 bases lining up with TRBD1. V lost 3 bases to trimming and J lost 7 bases; unmatched junction nucleotides: 8. This CDR3 has 13 residues. The germline gives CDR1 SQVTM, CDR2 ANQGSEA.